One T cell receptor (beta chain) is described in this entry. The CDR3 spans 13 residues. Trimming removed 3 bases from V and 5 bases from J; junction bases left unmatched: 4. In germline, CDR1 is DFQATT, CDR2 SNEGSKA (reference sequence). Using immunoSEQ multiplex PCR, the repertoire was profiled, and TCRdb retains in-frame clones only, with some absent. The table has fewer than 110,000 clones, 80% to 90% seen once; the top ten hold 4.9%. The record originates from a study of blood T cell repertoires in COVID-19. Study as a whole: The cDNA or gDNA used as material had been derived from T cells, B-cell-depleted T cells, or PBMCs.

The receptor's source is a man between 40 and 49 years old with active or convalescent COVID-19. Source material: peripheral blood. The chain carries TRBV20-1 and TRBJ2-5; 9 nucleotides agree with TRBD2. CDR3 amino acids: CSASIAGAETQYF. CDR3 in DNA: TGCAGTGCTAGTATAGCGGGGGCGGAGACCCAGTACTTC.